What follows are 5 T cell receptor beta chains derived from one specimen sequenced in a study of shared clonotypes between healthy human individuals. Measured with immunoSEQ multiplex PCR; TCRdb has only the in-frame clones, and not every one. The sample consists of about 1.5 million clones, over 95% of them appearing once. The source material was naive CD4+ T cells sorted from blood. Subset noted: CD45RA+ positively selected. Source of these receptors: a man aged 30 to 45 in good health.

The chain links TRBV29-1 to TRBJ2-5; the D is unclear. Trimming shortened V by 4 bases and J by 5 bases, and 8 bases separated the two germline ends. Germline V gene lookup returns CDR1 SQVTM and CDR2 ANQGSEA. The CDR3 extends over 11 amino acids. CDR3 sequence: CSVGVSETQYF. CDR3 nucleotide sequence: TGCAGCGTTGGGGTTTCTGAGACCCAGTACTTC.

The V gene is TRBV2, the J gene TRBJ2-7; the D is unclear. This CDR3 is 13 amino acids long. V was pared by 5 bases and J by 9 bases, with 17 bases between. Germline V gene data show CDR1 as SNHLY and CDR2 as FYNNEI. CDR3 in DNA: TGTGCCAGCAGTCCAGACGGATTGCTGTGGCAGTACTTC. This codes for CASSPDGLLWQYF.

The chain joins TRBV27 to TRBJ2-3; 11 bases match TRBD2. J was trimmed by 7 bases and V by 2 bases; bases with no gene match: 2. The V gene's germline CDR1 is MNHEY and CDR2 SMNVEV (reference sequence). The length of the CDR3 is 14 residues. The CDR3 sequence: CASSLLAGGNTQYF. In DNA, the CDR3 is TGTGCCAGCAGTTTACTAGCGGGAGGAAATACGCAGTATTTT.

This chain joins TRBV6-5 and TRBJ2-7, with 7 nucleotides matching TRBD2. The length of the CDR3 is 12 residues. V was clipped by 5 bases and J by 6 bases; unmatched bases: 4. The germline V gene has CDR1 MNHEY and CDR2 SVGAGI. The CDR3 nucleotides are TGTGCCAGCAGTGATTGGGGGGGCGAGCAGTACTTC. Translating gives CASSDWGGEQYF.

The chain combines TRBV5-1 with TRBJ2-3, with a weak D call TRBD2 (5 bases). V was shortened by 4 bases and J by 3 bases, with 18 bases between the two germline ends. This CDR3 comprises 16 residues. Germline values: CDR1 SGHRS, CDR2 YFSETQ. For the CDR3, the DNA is TGCGCCAGCAGCCAAGGACTCAATTGGGTGACAGATACGCAGTATTTT. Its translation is CASSQGLNWVTDTQYF.